This T cell receptor beta chain stems from a study of vaccination effects on CD4 cells after COVID-19. Overall study context: Participants received two doses of either the BNT162b2 or mRNA-1273 vaccine.

Details on this clone: Its antigen is unknown.

TCRdb's copy holds only in-frame clones and misses some; the assay was immunoSEQ multiplex PCR. The profile shows some 22,000 clones, 73% of them singletons. General study results and limits: In the late period after vaccination, infection- and vaccine-induced clones contracted markedly. Of the vaccine-induced clones from healthy vaccinees, merely 1 of 255 recognized common cold coronaviruses as well.

The CDR3 sequence is 14 residues long. The germline V and J ends were trimmed by 0 bases and 10 bases, with 14 bases remaining between them. Germline V gene sequence: CDR1 SGHRS, CDR2 YFSETQ. Antigen-specific CD4+ T cells were expanded (with viral peptide pools) by the ViraFEST assay ahead of sequencing. Investigators separated out CD4+ T cells once approximately 9 days of culture had passed. Nobody among the vaccine recipients had prior SARS-CoV-2 infection (nucleocapsid antibodies were negative). Cultures got half-medium changes with IL-2 on days 3 and 7. The TCR comes from a human donor who received a COVID-19 vaccine. The V gene is TRBV5-1, the J gene TRBJ2-1; D perhaps matches TRBD2 (6 bases). Material: CD4+ T cells from PBMCs cultured with SARS-CoV-2 spike peptides, obtained before COVID-19 vaccination. The CDR3 nucleotides read TGCGCCAGCAGCTTGGCAACCACGGAGGGGGAGCAGTTCTTC. It yields the protein CASSLATTEGEQFF.